The 13 T cell receptor beta chains presented below share a single source sample, sequenced in a study of Graves' ophthalmopathy and Graves' hyperthyroidism. Investigators amplified TCR beta CDR3 regions from RNA transcripts. First-round RT-PCR employed HTBI primers, with a second-round multiplex PCR after it. From the multiplex PCR reads, TCRdb called clonotypes with MiXCR, one entry per CDR3 protein. The table lists about 620,000 distinct CDR3 sequences, roughly 20% of them singletons, with 7.1% in the top ten. Sequences were obtained from peripheral blood. The receptor set was obtained from a woman aged 18-30 years with stable Graves' hyperthyroidism. Some clones in this sample may be carry-over from other donors' samples.

This clonotype showed up many times. The V gene is TRBV20-1, the J gene TRBJ2-5, with D uncertain. Germline loops: CDR1 DFQATT, CDR2 SNEGSKA (reference sequence). The CDR3 is made up of 15 amino acids. V was trimmed by 1 base and J by 5 bases, leaving 17 bases between them. CDR3 sequence (DNA): TGCAGTGCTAGAGCTGGGTCAGGTCCCGGGGAGACCCAGTACTTC. Translation gives CSARAGSGPGETQYF.

There are a few counts of this clonotype. V usage is TRBV30 and J usage is TRBJ2-7, with D perhaps TRBD1 (6 bases). The CDR3 extends over 12 amino acids. V was pared by 3 bases and J by 0 bases, with 6 bases between. Germline loops: CDR1 GTSNPN, CDR2 SVGIG (reference sequence). The CDR3 DNA sequence: TGTGCCTGGAGGGACAGCTCCTACGAGCAGTACTTC. This gives the protein CAWRDSSYEQYF. The variable domain in full, with the rest retrieved from reference TRBV30 and TRBJ2-7, is SQTIHQWPATLVQPVGSPLSLECTVEGTSNPNLYWYRQAAGRGLQLLFYSVGIGQISSEVPQNLSASRPQDRQFILSSKKLLLSDSGFYLCAWRDSSYEQYFGPGTRLTVT.

This clonotype was counted only a few times. The chain has TRBV3-1 and TRBJ2-2; D perhaps matches TRBD2 (5 bases). Germline V gene sequence: CDR1 LGHDT, CDR2 YNNKEL (reference sequence). This CDR3 is built from 16 residues. V was pared by 1 base and J by 3 bases, with 12 bases between. The CDR3 is CASSQGGLAHTGELFF. The CDR3 nucleotides read TGTGCCAGCAGCCAAGGGGGTCTAGCCCACACCGGGGAGCTGTTTTTT.

The chain has TRBV6-2 or TRBV6-3 and TRBJ2-7; D call uncertain. The CDR3 runs to 13 residues. Trimming removed 5 bases from V and 2 bases from J, with 10 bases in between. Germline CDR1 and CDR2: MNHEY and SVGEGT. CDR3 region: CASSMDGPYEQYF. DNA for the CDR3: TGTGCCAGCAGTATGGACGGTCCCTACGAGCAGTACTTC.

V and J are TRBV18 and TRBJ1-1, with TRBD1 matching 8 bases. This CDR3 is built from 16 residues. J gave up 5 bases and V 6 bases, and 14 bases lay outside the gene matches. Germline V gene lookup returns CDR1 KGHSH and CDR2 LQKENI. The CDR3 bases are TGTGCCAGCTCCCAACTTTACCCAGGGGGCGGAACTGAAGCTTTCTTT. Translated: CASSQLYPGGGTEAFF.

This clonotype occurred many times. The chain is built from TRBV7-9 and TRBJ2-7, with TRBD2 matching 12 bases. The V and J ends lost 5 bases and 3 bases, in that order; junction bases with no gene match: 5. Germline V gene sequence: CDR1 SEHNR, CDR2 FQNEAQ (reference sequence). The CDR3 covers 15 residues. CDR3 sequence: CASSPSSGRVYEQYF. DNA for the CDR3: TGTGCCAGCAGCCCCTCTAGCGGGAGGGTCTACGAGCAGTACTTC.

This clonotype was seen at least ten times. CDR3 amino acids: CASSLDTDFYGYTF. CDR3 sequence (DNA): TGTGCCAGCAGCCTCGACACGGACTTCTATGGCTACACCTTC. V and J are TRBV14 and TRBJ1-2; D remains unclear. Trimming left V 4 bases short and J 4 bases short, with 13 bases between. Germline CDR1 is SGHDN and CDR2 is FVKESK. This CDR3 is 14 amino acids long.

This clonotype was seen at least ten times. The V call is TRBV5-1, the J call TRBJ2-5, with D possibly TRBD2 on 6 matching bases. The CDR3 covers 14 residues. The V and J ends lost 6 bases and 4 bases respectively, with 16 bases between them. Germline-derived CDR1 and CDR2 are SGHRS and YFSETQ. The CDR3 here is CASNSGGGGETQYF. The CDR3 DNA is TGCGCCAGCAATTCCGGGGGAGGAGGAGAGACCCAGTACTTC.

In its sample, this clonotype was seen many times. The rearrangement joins TRBV29-1 to TRBJ2-7; 10 nucleotides agree with TRBD1. The CDR3 sequence is 12 residues long. The germline V gene encodes CDR1 SQVTM and CDR2 ANQGSEA. V trimming: 6 bases; J trimming: 2 bases; junction bases outside the gene matches: 1. The CDR3 here is CSVGQGAYEQYF. The CDR3 DNA reads TGCAGCGTCGGACAGGGGGCCTACGAGCAGTACTTC.

This clonotype was detected many times. This rearrangement joins TRBV5-1 to TRBJ1-1, with a possible D match to TRBD1 (6 bases). The germline V gene encodes CDR1 SGHRS and CDR2 YFSETQ. The CDR3 sequence is 15 residues long. V was cut by 4 bases and J by 1 base, with 14 bases left in between. CDR3 bases: TGCGCCAGCAGCCTGAAGGACAGACCGAACACTGAAGCTTTCTTT. This encodes CASSLKDRPNTEAFF.

This clonotype was recorded at least ten times. This chain connects TRBV7-8 to TRBJ2-5; 9 bases map to TRBD2. Germline V gene sequence: CDR1 SGHVS, CDR2 FQNEAQ. The CDR3 totals 15 residues. V was clipped by 1 base and J by 3 bases; unmatched bases: 3. The CDR3 DNA sequence: TGTGCCAGCAGCTTAGTTTGGACTAGCGAAGAGACCCAGTACTTC. Translation: CASSLVWTSEETQYF.

The genes are TRBV12-5 and TRBJ2-7; 10 nucleotides align to TRBD2. The V segment lost 5 bases and the J segment 2 bases; nucleotides outside the gene matches: 3. CDR1 and CDR2 from the germline V gene are LGHNT and FRNRAP. The CDR3 has 14 amino acids. CDR3 sequence: CASGPSGGTYEQYF. For the CDR3, the DNA is TGTGCTAGTGGTCCTAGCGGGGGAACCTACGAGCAGTACTTC.

At least ten counts were recorded for this clonotype. The chain recombines TRBV19 with TRBJ2-7; possibly TRBD2 for D (5 bases). There are 16 residues in the CDR3. From germline, CDR1 is LNHDA and CDR2 SQIVND (reference sequence). V dropped 1 base and J dropped 2 bases, with 15 bases sitting between them. Written as DNA, the CDR3 is TGTGCCAGTAGTATAGGTTTCGAGCGGAGGACCTACGAGCAGTACTTC. Translation: CASSIGFERRTYEQYF. The variable domain in full, with the rest retrieved from reference TRBV19 and TRBJ2-7, is DGGITQSPKYLFRKEGQNVTLSCEQNLNHDAMYWYRQDPGQGLRLIYYSQIVNDFQKGDIAEGYSVSREKKESFPLTVTSAQKNPTAFYLCASSIGFERRTYEQYFGPGTRLTVT.